Sequencing of this T cell receptor (beta chain) was carried out in a study of cytomegalovirus exposure and HLA in healthy donors. Study background: The 110 or so validation repertoires used the same platform as the roughly 670 first-cohort repertoires, a later analysis reported. Study-level results: Most TCRs appeared rarely, but some public TCRs recurred in many donors. In vitro experiments confirmed that three CMV-associated chains were specific for CMV antigens. More than 150 TCR beta chains were listed as cytomegalovirus-associated.

This clone rates as medium-sized. Its antigen is not known. CDR3 length: 16 amino acids. Germline values: CDR1 MGHDK, CDR2 SYGVNS. V lost 4 bases and J lost 3, with 18 bases in between. Assay: immunoSEQ multiplex PCR; the TCRdb copy retains only in-frame clones and omits some. This table has approximately 120,000 clones, around nine tenths appearing once. This chain connects TRBV25-1 to TRBJ1-1; possibly TRBD1 for D (5 bases). Material: PBMCs. The origin of this receptor is a woman between 18 and 29 years old in good health and CMV-seronegative. CDR3 DNA sequence: TGTGCCAGCAGTGGAAAACCACCTCGGGGGTACACTGAAGCTTTCTTT. Residues: CASSGKPPRGYTEAFF.